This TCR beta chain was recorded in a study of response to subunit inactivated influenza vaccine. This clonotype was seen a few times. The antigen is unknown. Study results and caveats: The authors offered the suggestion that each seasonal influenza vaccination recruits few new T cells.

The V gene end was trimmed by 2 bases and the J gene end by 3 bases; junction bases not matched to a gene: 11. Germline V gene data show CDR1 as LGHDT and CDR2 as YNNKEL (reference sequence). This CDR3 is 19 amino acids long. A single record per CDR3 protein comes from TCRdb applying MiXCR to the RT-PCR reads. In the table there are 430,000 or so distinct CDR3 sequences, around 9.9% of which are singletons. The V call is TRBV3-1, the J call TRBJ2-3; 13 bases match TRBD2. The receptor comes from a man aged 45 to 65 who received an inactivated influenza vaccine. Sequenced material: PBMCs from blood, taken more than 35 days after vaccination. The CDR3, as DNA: TGTGCCAGCAGCCAACTCACTAGCGGGGGGGCCTTTAAAACAGATACGCAGTATTTT. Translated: CASSQLTSGGAFKTDTQYF.